This record concerns one TCR beta chain sequence. This sample was taken from a study of T-cell reconstitution after alpha-beta-depleted transplantation in children. The library targeted TCRbeta and was prepared with unique molecular identifiers. TCRdb fed the PCR reads into MiXCR, producing one record per CDR3 protein. The repertoire holds fewer than 1 million distinct CDR3 sequences, with roughly 15% as singletons. The CDR3 is made up of 12 amino acids. V gave up 4 bases and J gave up 4 bases, with 7 bases separating them. The clonotype comes from a male patient younger than 18 who had a stem cell transplant for acute lymphoblastic leukemia, so the T cells may come from the graft donor. The chain joins TRBV12-3 or TRBV12-4 to TRBJ1-2; D is ambiguous. The source was PBMCs, mostly from graft donor cells, collected 360 days after TCRalphabeta/CD19-depleted stem cell transplant. The CDR3 sequence is CASSYTLYGYTF. DNA of the CDR3: TGTGCCAGCAGTTATACCCTCTATGGCTACACCTTC.